The 11 T cell receptor beta chains below all came from one sample that was sequenced in a study of T cells after posttransplantation cyclophosphamide. The data were produced by immunoSEQ multiplex PCR, yet TCRdb's version contains in-frame clones alone and is incomplete. The table has thousands of clones, 90% to 95% seen once. The sample comprised CD4+ T cells sorted from bone marrow. These receptors all come from a woman aged 55-70 years in good health, CMV-negative, and a related stem cell transplant donor.

The chain has TRBV30 and TRBJ1-5; the D gene is possibly TRBD1 (6 bases). V shed 6 bases and J shed 4 bases, with 16 bases lying between them. Per germline, CDR1 GTSNPN and CDR2 SVGIG (reference sequence). This CDR3 has 14 residues. In DNA, the CDR3 is TGTGCCTGCTCCGGGGGGCTAGGGAATCAGCCCCAGCATTTT. This codes for CACSGGLGNQPQHF.

This clone was seen a single time. The chain employs TRBV7-8 and TRBJ1-4, with 11 bases lining up with TRBD1. After removal of 5 bases from V and 1 base from J, the junction contained 3 bases not matched to a gene. From germline, CDR1 is SGHVS and CDR2 FQNEAQ. The CDR3 runs 16 residues. The CDR3 is CASSLGQGVTNEKLFF. The CDR3 nucleotides are TGTGCCAGCAGCCTGGGACAGGGGGTAACTAATGAAAAACTGTTTTTT. The full variable domain, completed using reference TRBV7-8 and TRBJ1-4, is GAGVSQSPRYKVAKRGQDVALRCDPISGHVSLFWYQQALGQGPEFLTYFQNEAQLDKSGLPSDRFFAERPEGSVSTLKIQRTQQEDSAVYLCASSLGQGVTNEKLFFGSGTQLSVL.

This clone showed up just once. V gene TRBV19 combines with J gene TRBJ1-5; 7 bases match TRBD1. Germline V gene sequence: CDR1 LNHDA, CDR2 SQIVND (reference sequence). Unmatched junction bases numbered 9, after V lost 5 bases and J lost 2 bases. The CDR3 is made up of 16 amino acids. This CDR3 is CASSARQGWGNQPQHF. The CDR3 region has the DNA TGTGCCAGTAGTGCACGACAGGGTTGGGGCAATCAGCCCCAGCATTTT.

This chain links TRBV7-8 with TRBJ2-2, with a weak D call TRBD2 (7 bases). This CDR3 spans 17 amino acids. With 2 bases removed from V and 1 base from J, the gap between germline ends came to 14 bases. CDR1 is SGHVS and CDR2 is FQNEAQ in the germline V gene. The CDR3, as DNA: TGTGCCAGCAGCTTAAAGGCGGGGGCCATGAACACCGGGGAGCTGTTTTTT. Encoded protein: CASSLKAGAMNTGELFF.

The chain uses TRBV9 and TRBJ1-2, with TRBD1 as a possible D gene (6 bases). The V and J ends lost 4 bases and 7 bases respectively, with 14 bases between them. Germline V gene lookup returns CDR1 SGDLS and CDR2 YYNGEE. This CDR3 spans 13 amino acids. CDR3: CASSPRGGTGYTF. CDR3 coding DNA: TGTGCCAGCAGCCCCAGGGGTGGGACTGGCTACACCTTC. Filled out from reference TRBV9 and TRBJ1-2, the complete variable domain reads DSGVTQTPKHLITATGQRVTLRCSPRSGDLSVYWYQQSLDQGLQFLIQYYNGEERAKGNILERFSAQQFPDLHSELNLSSLELGDSALYFCASSPRGGTGYTFGSGTRLTVV.

The sample holds one count of this clone. The V gene is TRBV19, the J gene TRBJ2-7, with TRBD1 as a possible D gene (6 bases). The CDR3 is 14 amino acids. Trimming took off 6 bases at V and 5 bases at J, with 17 bases between the two ends. Germline CDR1 reads LNHDA; CDR2 reads SQIVND (reference sequence). DNA of the CDR3: TGTGCCAGTAGCCCCTCGGTCAGGGGCGACGAGCAGTACTTC. Amino acids: CASSPSVRGDEQYF.

Worth noting for this clone: Distinct nucleotide sequences in the sample also encode this CDR3. The chain combines TRBV6-1 with TRBJ1-6; possible D gene TRBD1, 5 bases. Trimming pared 2 bases from V and 0 bases from J, leaving 11 bases between. The length of the CDR3 is 17 residues. CDR1 and CDR2 from the germline V gene are MNHNS and SASEGT. CDR3 sequence: CASSEYGGSSYNSPLHF. CDR3 nucleotide sequence: TGTGCCAGCAGTGAATATGGGGGGAGCTCCTATAATTCACCCCTCCACTTT.

This chain links TRBV6-5 with TRBJ2-1; 14 nucleotides line up with TRBD2. V shed 5 bases and J 7 bases; nucleotides not matched to a gene: 4. Per germline, CDR1 MNHEY and CDR2 SVGAGI. The CDR3 has 15 residues. The CDR3 region has the DNA TGTGCCAGCAGTAGCGGGACTAGCGGGGGTAATGAGCAGTTCTTC. Protein product: CASSSGTSGGNEQFF.

This sequence joins TRBV23-1 and TRBJ2-7; a weak D match, TRBD2 (7 bases). TRBV23-1 is recorded as an ORF, its role being uncertain. This CDR3 is built from 16 residues. Trimming stripped 0 bases from V and 4 bases from J, with 16 bases between. Written as DNA, the CDR3 is TGCGCCAGCAGTCAATCGCGGGGGCCGCCCCGGTACGAGCAGTACGTC. This codes for CASSQSRGPPRYEQYV.

The chain uses TRBV6-5 and TRBJ1-3, with 8 bases identical to TRBD1. Germline trimming cut 5 bases from V and 1 base from J; bases unmatched to any gene: 4. This CDR3 contains 15 residues. Germline lookup yields CDR1 MNHEY and CDR2 SVGAGI. CDR3 residues: CASSVRTGSGNTIYF. CDR3 nucleotide sequence: TGTGCCAGCAGTGTCAGGACAGGGTCTGGAAACACCATATATTTT.

This clone was observed once. This sequence joins TRBV19 and TRBJ2-1; 7 bases match TRBD2. There are 15 residues in the CDR3. V gave up 3 bases and J gave up 4 bases; unmatched junction bases: 6. Germline V CDR1 and CDR2: LNHDA, SQIVND (reference sequence). CDR3 nucleotide sequence: TGTGCCAGTAGTATGAGCGGGGCAAGGTACAATGAGCAGTTCTTC. Protein product: CASSMSGARYNEQFF.